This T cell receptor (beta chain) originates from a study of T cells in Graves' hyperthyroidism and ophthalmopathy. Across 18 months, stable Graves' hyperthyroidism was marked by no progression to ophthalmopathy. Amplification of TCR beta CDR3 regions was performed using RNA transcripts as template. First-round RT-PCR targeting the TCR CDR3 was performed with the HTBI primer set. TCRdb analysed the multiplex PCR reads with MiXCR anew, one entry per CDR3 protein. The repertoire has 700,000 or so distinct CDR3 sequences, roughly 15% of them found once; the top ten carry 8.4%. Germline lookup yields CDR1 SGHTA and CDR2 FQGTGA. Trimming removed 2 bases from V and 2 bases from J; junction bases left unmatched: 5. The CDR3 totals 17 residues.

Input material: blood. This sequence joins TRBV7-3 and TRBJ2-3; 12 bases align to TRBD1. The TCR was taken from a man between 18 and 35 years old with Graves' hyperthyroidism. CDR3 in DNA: TGTGCCAGCAGCTTAGGCGGGACAGGGGGCCCCACAGATACGCAGTATTTT. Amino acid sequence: CASSLGGTGGPTDTQYF.